The 5 T cell receptor beta chains presented below share a single source sample, sequenced in a study of blood T cell repertoires in COVID-19. Clones were read by immunoSEQ multiplex PCR, and TCRdb kept only the in-frame ones, dropping some. The sample carries 15,000 to 20,000 clones, about nine tenths recorded once. Source material: peripheral blood. The receptors derive from a human donor in a cohort sampled during active COVID-19.

This chain links TRBV7-9 with TRBJ2-3; TRBD1 agrees at 7 bases. Trimming cost V 1 base and J 4 bases; bases outside gene matches: 5. CDR1 is SEHNR and CDR2 is FQNEAQ in the germline V gene (reference sequence). This CDR3 is built from 15 residues. CDR3 sequence reads: CASSLVRGQPDTQYF. DNA of the CDR3: TGTGCCAGCAGCTTAGTTAGGGGGCAGCCAGATACGCAGTATTTT.

The chain couples TRBV10-3 to TRBJ1-3; D is undetermined. Germline CDR1 ENHRY, CDR2 SYGVKD. The CDR3 length is 15 residues. The ends were cut back, 0 bases at V and 4 bases at J, with 10 bases in the middle. Written as DNA, the CDR3 is TGTGCCATCAGTGAGTCAATCCTATCAGGAAACACCATATATTTT. Translated: CAISESILSGNTIYF.

The DNA for the CDR3 is TGTGCCAGCAGTCGTTTAGCTTCCTCCTACAATGAGCAGTTCTTC. This codes for CASSRLASSYNEQFF. V is TRBV9 and J is TRBJ2-1; D not resolved. Trimming removed 5 bases from V and 0 bases from J, with 12 bases in between. CDR3 length: 15 amino acids. Germline loops: CDR1 SGDLS, CDR2 YYNGEE.

V usage is TRBV6-6 and J usage is TRBJ2-3; TRBD1 aligns across 8 bases. J was trimmed by 3 bases and V by 7 bases; bases with no gene match: 6. Germline V gene lookup returns CDR1 MNHNY and CDR2 SVGAGI (reference sequence). There are 14 residues in the CDR3. CDR3 region: CASIQGAVTDTQYF. The CDR3 nucleotides are TGTGCCAGCATCCAGGGGGCCGTAACAGATACGCAGTATTTT.

The V call is TRBV28, the J call TRBJ1-2; a weak D match, TRBD1 (6 bases). The CDR3 loop spans 15 amino acids. Trimming shortened V by 3 bases and J by 1 base, and 12 bases separated the two germline ends. The germline V gene encodes CDR1 MDHEN and CDR2 SYDVKM. The CDR3 DNA follows: TGTGCCAGCAGTTTTTGGTCAGGGGTTAACTATGGCTACACCTTC. Residues: CASSFWSGVNYGYTF.